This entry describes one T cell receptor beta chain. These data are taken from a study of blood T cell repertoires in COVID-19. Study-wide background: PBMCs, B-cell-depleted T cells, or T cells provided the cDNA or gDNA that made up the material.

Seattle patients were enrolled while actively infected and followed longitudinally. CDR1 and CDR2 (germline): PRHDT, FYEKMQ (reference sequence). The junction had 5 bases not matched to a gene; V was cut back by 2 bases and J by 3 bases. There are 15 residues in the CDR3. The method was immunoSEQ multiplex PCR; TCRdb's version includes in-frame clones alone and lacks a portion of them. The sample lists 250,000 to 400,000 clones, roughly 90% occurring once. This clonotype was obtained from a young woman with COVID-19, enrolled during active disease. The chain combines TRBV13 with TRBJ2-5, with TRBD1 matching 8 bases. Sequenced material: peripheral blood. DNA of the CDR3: TGTGCCAGCAGCTTACCCGAGACAGGGGAAGAGACCCAGTACTTC. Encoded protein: CASSLPETGEETQYF. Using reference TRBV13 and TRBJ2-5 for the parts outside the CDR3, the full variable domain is AAGVIQSPRHLIKEKRETATLKCYPIPRHDTVYWYQQGPGQDPQFLISFYEKMQSDKGSIPDRFSAQQFSDYHSELNMSSLELGDSALYFCASSLPETGEETQYFGPGTRLLVL.